This TCR beta chain was profiled in a study of blood T cells in healthy people across ages. This clonotype was recorded a few times. V lost 4 bases to trimming and J lost 9 bases; unmatched junction nucleotides: 8. The CDR3 loop spans 15 amino acids. Per germline, CDR1 SGHDT and CDR2 YYEEEE. Alongside a J-beta primer mix, a sample-barcoded 5' primer served in a second PCR lasting roughly 7 to 11 cycles. TCRdb fed the 5' RACE reads into MiXCR, producing one record per CDR3 protein. The repertoire holds 550,000 to 800,000 distinct CDR3 sequences, with around 21% as singletons. This sequence was found in a man in his 70s in good health. This chain uses TRBV5-6 with TRBJ2-1; TRBD2 agrees at 12 bases. Input material: blood. The CDR3: CASSVTSGSFGEQFF. CDR3 in DNA: TGTGCCAGCAGCGTGACTAGCGGGAGCTTCGGTGAGCAGTTCTTC.